What follows are 15 T cell receptor beta chains derived from one specimen sequenced in a study of CD8 T cells in Susac syndrome. With random hexamers, 0.5 to 1 ug RNA was reverse transcribed. TCRdb recomputed calls from the immunoSEQ multiplex PCR reads with MiXCR, one row per CDR3 protein. The sample has around 100,000 distinct CDR3 sequences; 95% are singletons. The specimen sequenced was CD8+ T cells from PBMCs. These receptors were taken from a human donor with Susac syndrome.

The gene calls are TRBV29-1 and TRBJ2-1, with TRBD2 identical over 8 bases. The junction had 9 bases not matched to a gene; V was cut back by 6 bases and J by 8 bases. Germline CDR1 reads SQVTM; CDR2 reads ANQGSEA. The CDR3 has 13 amino acids. CDR3: CSVATSGRDEQFF. Written as DNA, the CDR3 is TGCAGCGTCGCTACTAGCGGAAGGGATGAGCAGTTCTTC.

The chain employs TRBV6-2 or TRBV6-3 and TRBJ2-7; D is perhaps TRBD2 (6 bases). The V gene lost 2 bases and the J gene lost 4 bases, with 24 bases spanning the gap. Germline V CDR1 and CDR2: MNHEY, SVGEGT. The CDR3 length is 18 residues. DNA of the CDR3: TGTGCCAGCAGTTACGGAAGCGGGTGGAATACGGAGGGTTACGAGCAGTACTTC. Residues: CASSYGSGWNTEGYEQYF.

The rearrangement links TRBV29-1 to TRBJ1-5; possibly TRBD1 for D (5 bases). From germline, CDR1 is SQVTM and CDR2 ANQGSEA. V lost 8 bases and J lost 4, with 15 bases in between. This CDR3 is 13 amino acids long. The CDR3 region is CSIGGVGNQPQHF. CDR3 DNA sequence: TGCAGCATTGGGGGAGTGGGTAATCAGCCCCAGCATTTT.

The genes are TRBV5-1 and TRBJ2-3, with TRBD2 matching 7 bases. The CDR3 is 16 amino acids. Trimming cost V 0 bases and J 1 base; bases outside gene matches: 5. Per the germline V gene, CDR1 is SGHRS and CDR2 is YFSETQ. The CDR3 DNA reads as TGCGCCAGCAGCTTGGCTAGCGGAGCGGGCACAGATACGCAGTATTTT. It codes for CASSLASGAGTDTQYF. Full variable domain (outside the CDR3, taken from reference TRBV5-1 and TRBJ2-3): KAGVTQTPRYLIKTRGQQVTLSCSPISGHRSVSWYQQTPGQGLQFLFEYFSETQRNKGNFPGRFSGRQFSNSRSEMNVSTLELGDSALYLCASSLASGAGTDTQYFGPGTRLTVL.

This chain uses TRBV3-1 with TRBJ2-7; D not resolved. Germline-derived CDR1 and CDR2 are LGHDT and YNNKEL (reference sequence). There are 11 residues in the CDR3. The V end lost 3 bases, the J end lost 3 bases, and 3 bases lay between the germline ends. The chain's CDR3 is CASSQDYEQYF. CDR3 sequence (DNA): TGTGCCAGCAGCCAGGACTACGAGCAGTACTTC.

The rearrangement links TRBV11-2 to TRBJ2-7; TRBD2 agrees at 9 bases. This CDR3 region has 17 residues. The ends lost 1 base at V and 2 bases at J; junction bases unmatched: 9. Germline CDR1 is SGHAT and CDR2 is FQNNGV. Written as DNA, the CDR3 is TGTGCCAGCAGCTTAGCCGTAGGGCGGGGGGGCCCCTACGAGCAGTACTTC. Translating it yields CASSLAVGRGGPYEQYF.

This sequence joins TRBV7-9 and TRBJ2-7, with 7 bases identical to TRBD1. The CDR3 contains 14 residues. The V gene's germline CDR1 is SEHNR and CDR2 FQNEAQ (reference sequence). Trimming at V came to 0 bases and at J to 2 bases, leaving 1 base not matched to a gene. The CDR3 DNA reads TGTGCCAGCAGCTTAGCCGGACAGGCCTACGAGCAGTACTTC. Protein product: CASSLAGQAYEQYF.

The chain employs TRBV29-1 and TRBJ1-2; D might be TRBD1 (6 bases). The CDR3 is made up of 14 amino acids. Trimming stripped 3 bases from V and 4 bases from J, with 15 bases between. Germline CDR1 and CDR2: SQVTM and ANQGSEA. CDR3 sequence reads: CSVEFSPGAYGYTF. The DNA of the CDR3 is TGCAGCGTTGAGTTTTCTCCGGGGGCCTATGGCTACACCTTC.

The chain couples TRBV7-4 to TRBJ1-2; possibly TRBD1 for D (5 bases). Per germline, CDR1 SGHVT and CDR2 SQSDAQ. CDR3 size: 13 residues. The V end lost 5 bases, the J end lost 8 bases, and 15 bases lay between the germline ends. The chain's CDR3 is CASSPSGRGGYTF. The CDR3 DNA is TGTGCCAGCAGCCCTAGTGGGAGGGGCGGCTACACCTTC.

The CDR3 DNA sequence: TGCAGCGTTCCCACAGGGTCCCGGGAGACCCAGTACTTC. This codes for CSVPTGSRETQYF. The chain carries TRBV29-1 and TRBJ2-5, with a possible D match to TRBD1 (6 bases). Germline V lookup: CDR1 SQVTM, CDR2 ANQGSEA. V shed 5 bases and J shed 5 bases, with 15 bases lying between them. The CDR3 has 13 amino acids.

This clonotype was counted between two and nine times. V usage is TRBV5-6 and J usage is TRBJ1-2; no firm D call. Germline CDR1 reads SGHDT; CDR2 reads YYEEEE. This CDR3 spans 13 amino acids. V lost 0 bases and J 6 bases, leaving 9 bases between the germline ends. In DNA, the CDR3 is TGTGCCAGCAGCTTGGTTTTAGGCGATGGCTACACCTTC. The encoded protein is CASSLVLGDGYTF.

The rearrangement uses TRBV20-1 and TRBJ1-2, with D tentatively TRBD1 (6 bases). The CDR3 runs to 12 residues. Trimming took off 4 bases at V and 2 bases at J, with 8 bases between the two ends. Germline V lookup: CDR1 DFQATT, CDR2 SNEGSKA (reference sequence). The CDR3 protein is CSATDRNYGYTF. In DNA, the CDR3 is TGCAGTGCTACCGACAGGAACTATGGCTACACCTTC.

The V and J genes are TRBV5-1 and TRBJ2-7, with unresolved D. The length of the CDR3 is 14 residues. V lost 2 bases and J lost 5, with 14 bases in between. Germline V gene lookup returns CDR1 SGHRS and CDR2 YFSETQ. CDR3 sequence: CASSFVPKSDEQYF. In nucleotides, the CDR3 is TGCGCCAGCAGCTTCGTGCCAAAAAGCGACGAGCAGTACTTC.

The chain is built from TRBV9 and TRBJ2-5, with 12 bases identical to TRBD2. From germline, CDR1 is SGDLS and CDR2 YYNGEE. The length of the CDR3 is 14 residues. The trim removed 3 bases at V and 4 bases at J, leaving 1 base unmatched. CDR3 in amino acids: CASSALAGGETQYF. CDR3 sequence (DNA): TGTGCCAGCAGCGCACTAGCGGGGGGAGAGACCCAGTACTTC. Based on the CDR3 plus reference TRBV9 and TRBJ2-5, the full variable domain is DSGVTQTPKHLITATGQRVTLRCSPRSGDLSVYWYQQSLDQGLQFLIQYYNGEERAKGNILERFSAQQFPDLHSELNLSSLELGDSALYFCASSALAGGETQYFGPGTRLLVL.

The genes are TRBV18 and TRBJ2-2; D is unclear. The CDR3 runs 12 residues. Trimming removed 5 bases at V and 3 bases at J, with 4 bases between. Germline values: CDR1 KGHSH, CDR2 LQKENI. The CDR3 reads CASSGDTGELFF. The CDR3 DNA reads TGTGCCAGCTCAGGCGACACCGGGGAGCTGTTTTTT.